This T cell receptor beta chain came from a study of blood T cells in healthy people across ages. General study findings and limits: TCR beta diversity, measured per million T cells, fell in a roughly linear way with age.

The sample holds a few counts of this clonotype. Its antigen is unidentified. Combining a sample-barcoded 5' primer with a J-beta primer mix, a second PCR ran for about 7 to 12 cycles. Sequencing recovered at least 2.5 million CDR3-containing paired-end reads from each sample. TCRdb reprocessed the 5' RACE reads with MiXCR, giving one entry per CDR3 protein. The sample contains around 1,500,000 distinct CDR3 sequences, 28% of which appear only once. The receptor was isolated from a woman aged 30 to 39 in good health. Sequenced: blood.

The CDR3 nucleotides read TGTGCCAGCACGAATGGGTTTGGCCAAGAGACCCAGTACTTC. Translation: CASTNGFGQETQYF. This sequence joins TRBV11-2 and TRBJ2-5; D is uncertain. The CDR3 is made up of 14 amino acids. V gave up 7 bases and J gave up 1 base, with 13 bases separating them. Germline-derived CDR1 and CDR2 are SGHAT and FQNNGV.